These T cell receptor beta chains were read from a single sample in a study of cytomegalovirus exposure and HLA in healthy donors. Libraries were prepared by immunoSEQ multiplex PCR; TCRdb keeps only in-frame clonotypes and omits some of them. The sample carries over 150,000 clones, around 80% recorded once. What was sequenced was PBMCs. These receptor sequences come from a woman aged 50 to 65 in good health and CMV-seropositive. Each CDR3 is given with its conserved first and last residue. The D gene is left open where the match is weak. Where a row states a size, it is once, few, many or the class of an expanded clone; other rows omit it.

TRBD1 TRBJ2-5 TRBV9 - TGTGCCAGCAGTCTTACAGGGGGCTGGGAGACCCAGTACTTC CASSLTGGWETQYF
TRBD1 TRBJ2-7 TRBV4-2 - TGTGCCAGCAGCCAAGCTTCACAGGGGTACGAGCAGTACTTC CASSQASQGYEQYF
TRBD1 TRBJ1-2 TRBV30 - TGTGCCCGCCTCCGAAGTCAGGGGGCGCGAGGCTACACCTTC CARLRSQGARGYTF
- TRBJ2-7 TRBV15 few TGTGCCACCAGCAGAGGAGACAGTGGCTACGAGCAGTACTTC CATSRGDSGYEQYF
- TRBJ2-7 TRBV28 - TGTGCCAGCAAGGACAGATCTACCTACGAGCAGTACTTC CASKDRSTYEQYF
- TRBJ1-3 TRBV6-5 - TGTGCCAGCAACGCAGGGTTCGCTGGAAACACCATATATTTT CASNAGFAGNTIYF
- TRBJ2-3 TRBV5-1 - TGCGCCAGCAGCTTGGACTCAAGTCCCGATACGCAGTATTTT CASSLDSSPDTQYF
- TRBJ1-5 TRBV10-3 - TGTGCCATCAGTTCAGACAGGAATCAGCCCCAGCATTTT CAISSDRNQPQHF
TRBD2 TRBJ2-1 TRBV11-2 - TGTGCCAGCAGCGTTGCCGGGGGGAATTACAATGAGCAGTTCTTC CASSVAGGNYNEQFF
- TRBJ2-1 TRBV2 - TGTGCCAGCAGTCCCCCTAGAGGGATCAATGAGCAGTTCTTC CASSPPRGINEQFF
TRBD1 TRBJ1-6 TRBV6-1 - TGTGCCAGCACCCTGAGCAGGGGGAATTCACCCCTCCACTTT CASTLSRGNSPLHF
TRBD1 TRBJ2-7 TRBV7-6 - TGTGCCAGCAGCCAAATACAGGGGCCGACGCACGAGCAGTACTTC CASSQIQGPTHEQYF
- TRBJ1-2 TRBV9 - TGTGCCAGCAGGGACTCAGGCGGGGGAGCTAACTATGGCTACACCTTC CASRDSGGGANYGYTF
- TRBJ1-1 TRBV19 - TGTGCCAGTAGTATAAACCGGGTACAGGGGAACACTGAAGCTTTCTTT CASSINRVQGNTEAFF
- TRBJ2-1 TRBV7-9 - TGTGCCAGCAGCTTCGAGGGCAACTCCTACAATGAGCAGTTCTTC CASSFEGNSYNEQFF
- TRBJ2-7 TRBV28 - TGTGCCAGCAGTTTATTAGTAAGTTCTAGGGGCGAGCAGTACTTC CASSLLVSSRGEQYF
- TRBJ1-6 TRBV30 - TGTGCCTGGGGACAGAACCCCTATAATTCACCCCTCCACTTT CAWGQNPYNSPLHF
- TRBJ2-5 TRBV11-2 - TGTGCCAGCAGCTTCGGCGGTAGAGAGACCCAGTACTTC CASSFGGRETQYF
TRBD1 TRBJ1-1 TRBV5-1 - TGCGCCAGCAGCGTCGCAGGGGGCACTGAAGCTTTCTTT CASSVAGGTEAFF
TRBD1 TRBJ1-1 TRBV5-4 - TGTGCCAGCAGCGCCGACAGGGGTTTGAACACTGAAGCTTTCTTT CASSADRGLNTEAFF
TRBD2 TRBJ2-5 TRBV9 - TGTGCCAGCAGCGTAGCCCCCACCGGGACTAGCGGCCAAGAGACCCAGTACTTC CASSVAPTGTSGQETQYF
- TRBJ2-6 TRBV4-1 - TGCGCCAGCAGCCAAGAACCCCTGCTTAGCATCTCTGGGGCCAACGTCCTGACTTTC CASSQEPLLSISGANVLTF
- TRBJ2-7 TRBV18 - TGTGCCAGCTCACGGGGGGTACCCAGAGAGCAGTACTTC CASSRGVPREQYF
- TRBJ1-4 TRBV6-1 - TGTGCCAGCAGTGAAGGGGGGGGCAATGAAAAACTGTTTTTT CASSEGGGNEKLFF
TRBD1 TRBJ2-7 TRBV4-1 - TGCGCCAGCAGCCAAAGCGAACAGGGGAACCCCTACGAGCAGTACTTC CASSQSEQGNPYEQYF
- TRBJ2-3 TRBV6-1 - TGTGCCAGCAGTGGGGAGTTCCTCACAGATACGCAGTATTTT CASSGEFLTDTQYF
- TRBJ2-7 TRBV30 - TGTGCCTGGAGTCCAGGACAGCCCTCGCACGAGCAGTACTTC CAWSPGQPSHEQYF
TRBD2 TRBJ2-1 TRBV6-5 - TGTGCCAGCAGTTACACTAGCGGGGGGTACAATGAGCAGTTCTTC CASSYTSGGYNEQFF
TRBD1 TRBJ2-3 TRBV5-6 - TGTGCCAGCGACAGGGATGCGACTAGCACAGATACGCAGTATTTT CASDRDATSTDTQYF
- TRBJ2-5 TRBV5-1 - TGCGCCACCCAGTCGGGCAGGGGACAAGAGACCCAGTACTTC CATQSGRGQETQYF
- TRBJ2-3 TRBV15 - TGTGCCACCAGCAGGGGAACGGGGTACACAGATACGCAGTATTTT CATSRGTGYTDTQYF
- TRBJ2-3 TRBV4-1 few TGCGCCAGCAGCCAAGACAGGGATAATACGCAGTATTTT CASSQDRDNTQYF
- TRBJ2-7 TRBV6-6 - TGTGCCAGCACCCCAACAGGGTCCTACGAGCAGTACTTC CASTPTGSYEQYF
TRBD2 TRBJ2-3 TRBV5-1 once TGCGCCAGCAGCTCGCAACCGACTAGCGGGGGGCCGGTATCGGTTACGCAGTATTTT CASSSQPTSGGPVSVTQYF
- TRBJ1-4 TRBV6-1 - TGTGCCAGCAGTGAATGGAAGGGGGTGGAGGAAAAACTGTTTTTT CASSEWKGVEEKLFF
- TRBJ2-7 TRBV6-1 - TGTGCCAGCAGTGAAGGTTACACAGCCGGCGAGCAGTACTTC CASSEGYTAGEQYF
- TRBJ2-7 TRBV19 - TGTGCCAGTAGTATCTCCCCAGGGGCCTACGAGCAGTACTTC CASSISPGAYEQYF
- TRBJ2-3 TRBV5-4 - TGTGCCAGCAGCCAAAGGGCGGGTACGCAGTATTTT CASSQRAGTQYF
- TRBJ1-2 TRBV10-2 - TGCGCCAGCAGTGAGTCCAGGAGGGGCTATGGCTACACCTTC CASSESRRGYGYTF
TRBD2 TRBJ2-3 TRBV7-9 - TGTGCCAGCAGCTTAAGTGGTCGGGGGGGAGGAGATACGCAGTATTTT CASSLSGRGGGDTQYF
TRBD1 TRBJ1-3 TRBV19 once TGTGCCAGTAGTATAGGCCCGGGACAGGCTGGAAACACCATATATTTT CASSIGPGQAGNTIYF
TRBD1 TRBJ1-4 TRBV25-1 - TGTGCCAGCAGTTCCGGGACAGTTAATGAAAAACTGTTTTTT CASSSGTVNEKLFF
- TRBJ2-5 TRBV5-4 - TGTGCCAGCAGCTTGGCCGGAAGGGGCGGAGAGACCCAGTACTTC CASSLAGRGGETQYF
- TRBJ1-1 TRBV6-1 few TGTGCCAGCAGGGGGTCAGGGACTGTGAACACTGAAGCTTTCTTT CASRGSGTVNTEAFF
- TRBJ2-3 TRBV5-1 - TGCGCCAGCCACCGCGCCAGGGGGGTTGCAGATACGCAGTATTTT CASHRARGVADTQYF
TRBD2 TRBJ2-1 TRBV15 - TGTGCCACCAGCGGGGCCTCCGGACTAGCGGGGACCTACAATGAGCAGTTCTTC CATSGASGLAGTYNEQFF
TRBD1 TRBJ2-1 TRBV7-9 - TGTGCCAGCAGCTTAGACGGACAGGTCTTATACAATGAGCAGTTCTTC CASSLDGQVLYNEQFF
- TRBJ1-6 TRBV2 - TGTGCCAGCACCATTCACTACCAGTCACCCCTCCACTTT CASTIHYQSPLHF
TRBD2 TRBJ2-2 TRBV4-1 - TGCGCCAGCAGCCAGTCCGGGACTAGCGGGGAGGCGAACACCGGGGAGCTGTTTTTT CASSQSGTSGEANTGELFF
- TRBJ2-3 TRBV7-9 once TGTGCCAGCAGCTTAGGGACAGCTAGCACAGATACGCAGTATTTT CASSLGTASTDTQYF